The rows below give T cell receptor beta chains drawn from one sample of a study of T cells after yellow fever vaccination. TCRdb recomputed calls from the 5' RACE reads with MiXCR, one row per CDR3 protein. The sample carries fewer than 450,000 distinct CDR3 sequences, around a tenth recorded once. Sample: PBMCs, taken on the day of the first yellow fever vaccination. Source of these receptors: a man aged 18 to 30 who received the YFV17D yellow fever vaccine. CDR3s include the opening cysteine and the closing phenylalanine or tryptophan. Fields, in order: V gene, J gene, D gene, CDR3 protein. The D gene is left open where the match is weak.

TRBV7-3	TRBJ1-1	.	CASSTSLNTEAFF
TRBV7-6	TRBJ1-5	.	CASSLGSTEDQPQHF
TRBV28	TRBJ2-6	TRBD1	CASSLGDRETNVLTF
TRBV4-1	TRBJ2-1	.	CASSRSGQGWVYEQFF
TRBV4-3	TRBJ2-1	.	CASSHPWADEADNEQFF
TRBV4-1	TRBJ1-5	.	CVSSQAQGIDQPQHF
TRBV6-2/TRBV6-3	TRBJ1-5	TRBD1	CASRRQGATYQPQHF
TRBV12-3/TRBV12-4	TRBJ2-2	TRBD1	CASSLTGATGELFF
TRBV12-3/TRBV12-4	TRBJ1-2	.	CASSSQGSSSYGYTF
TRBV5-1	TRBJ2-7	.	CASSAGPASSYEQYF